One and the same sample provided the 12 T cell receptor beta chains below, sequenced in a study of OX40 agonist ivuxolimab in advanced cancers. This table comes from immunoSEQ multiplex PCR, and its TCRdb copy is limited to in-frame clones, with some not included. The sample holds around 67,000 clones; 80% are singletons and the top ten take around 1.3%. This sample comprised CD4+ or CD8+ T cells sorted from blood, obtained in a trial of the OX40 agonist ivuxolimab. These receptors all come from an adult with an advanced solid tumor such as melanoma, head and neck, liver or kidney cancer.

The chain joins TRBV19 to TRBJ1-2; D call uncertain. Germline values: CDR1 LNHDA, CDR2 SQIVND (reference sequence). The length of the CDR3 is 15 residues. Trimming stripped 6 bases from V and 1 base from J, with 15 bases between. The CDR3 loop is CASRSSGIVNYGYTF. In DNA, the CDR3 is TGTGCCAGTAGGAGTTCGGGGATTGTTAACTATGGCTACACCTTC.

The chain combines TRBV4-1 with TRBJ1-1; 7 nucleotides align to TRBD1. Trimming removed 1 base from V and 5 bases from J; junction bases left unmatched: 7. The germline V gene encodes CDR1 MGHRA and CDR2 YSYEKL. This CDR3 has 15 residues. The CDR3 reads CASSQVAGGRTEAFF. The CDR3 DNA sequence: TGCGCCAGCAGCCAAGTGGCAGGGGGACGGACTGAAGCTTTCTTT.

This chain joins TRBV5-4 and TRBJ1-6; D gene ambiguous. CDR1 and CDR2 (germline): SGHNT, YYREEE (reference sequence). This CDR3 is 14 amino acids long. Trimming shortened V by 1 base and J by 9 bases, and 11 bases separated the two germline ends. The CDR3 DNA reads as TGTGCCAGCAGCTTGCCGCGAGCGGGTTCACCCCTCCACTTT. It is translated as CASSLPRAGSPLHF.

The CDR3: CASSLSGVYEQYF. Here the CDR3 DNA reads TGTGCCAGCAGCTTATCAGGGGTGTACGAGCAGTACTTC. The rearrangement uses TRBV13 and TRBJ2-7; tentatively, D is TRBD1 (6 bases). The CDR3 sequence is 13 residues long. Trimming took off 2 bases at V and 4 bases at J, with 9 bases between the two ends. Germline V lookup: CDR1 PRHDT, CDR2 FYEKMQ (reference sequence).

The genes are TRBV5-6 and TRBJ1-1; 7 bases agree with TRBD1. V lost 2 bases and J lost 5; bases outside the gene matches: 9. This CDR3 has 15 amino acids. From germline, CDR1 is SGHDT and CDR2 YYEEEE. The CDR3 sequence is CASSFLDRVGTEAFF. The CDR3 DNA follows: TGTGCCAGCAGCTTTTTAGACAGGGTGGGAACTGAAGCTTTCTTT.

The CDR3, as DNA: TGCGCCAGCAGTTCCGCGACAGGGCCTCCCTACAATGAGCAGTTCTTC. This translates into CASSSATGPPYNEQFF. The chain carries TRBV10-1 and TRBJ2-1, with TRBD1 matching over 7 bases. The CDR3 spans 16 residues. Germline CDR1 WNHNN, CDR2 SYGVQD (reference sequence). Trimming at V came to 5 bases and at J to 2 bases, leaving 9 bases not matched to a gene.

A note on this clone: This CDR3 is also generated by other DNA sequences in the sample. This sequence joins TRBV18 and TRBJ2-5, with D maybe TRBD2 (7 bases). The CDR3 is made up of 15 amino acids. Trimming took off 4 bases at V and 2 bases at J, with 14 bases between the two ends. CDR1 is KGHSH and CDR2 is LQKENI in the germline V gene. CDR3: CASSLSGGRQETQYF. The CDR3, as DNA: TGTGCCAGCTCACTTTCGGGGGGCCGACAAGAGACCCAGTACTTC. Full variable domain (rest looked up from reference TRBV18 and TRBJ2-5): NAGVMQNPRHLVRRRGQEARLRCSPMKGHSHVYWYRQLPEEGLKFMVYLQKENIIDESGMPKERFSAEFPKEGPSILRIQQVVRGDSAAYFCASSLSGGRQETQYFGPGTRLLVL.

CDR3 DNA: TGTGCCACCTCCGGGACAGGGGGGGGCTACACCTTC. This encodes CATSGTGGGYTF. The V call is TRBV10-3, the J call TRBJ1-2, with 11 bases lining up with TRBD1. The CDR3 runs to 12 residues. Germline CDR1 and CDR2: ENHRY and SYGVKD. V shed 10 bases and J 8 bases; nucleotides not matched to a gene: 6.

The gene calls are TRBV28 and TRBJ1-3; D uncertain. Germline values: CDR1 MDHEN, CDR2 SYDVKM. CDR3 length: 15 amino acids. V lost 3 bases and J 9 bases, leaving 18 bases between the germline ends. CDR3 nucleotide sequence: TGTGCCAGCAGTTTGTTTTCGGTAGGGTCCGGCACCATATATTTT. Its translation is CASSLFSVGSGTIYF.

This clone was observed a few times. The J gene is TRBJ1-1, the V gene TRBV5-1, with a weak D call TRBD1 (6 bases). V gave up 0 bases and J gave up 5 bases, with 8 bases separating them. Per the germline V gene, CDR1 is SGHRS and CDR2 is YFSETQ. This CDR3 is built from 13 residues. The CDR3 is CASSLDRETEAFF. The CDR3 DNA reads as TGCGCCAGCAGCTTGGACAGGGAAACTGAAGCTTTCTTT.

The V gene is TRBV28, the J gene TRBJ1-1; maybe TRBD1 (6 bases). Germline CDR1 is MDHEN and CDR2 is SYDVKM. V lost 6 bases, J lost 10 bases, and 12 bases lay in between. The CDR3 has 11 residues. The CDR3 nucleotides are TGTGCCAGCAGATACAGAGGGGGAGCTTTCTTT. Its protein is CASRYRGGAFF.

V usage is TRBV11-2 and J usage is TRBJ2-3; D remains unclear. Deletions cut 2 bases from V and 4 bases from J, with 4 bases between. The CDR3 is 12 amino acids. Germline V gives CDR1 SGHAT, CDR2 FQNNGV. CDR3 amino acids: CASSLRSDTQYF. In nucleotides, the CDR3 is TGTGCCAGCAGCTTAAGATCAGATACGCAGTATTTT. The full variable domain, in which reference TRBV11-2 and TRBJ2-3 provide the parts outside the CDR3, is EAGVAQSPRYKIIEKRQSVAFWCNPISGHATLYWYQQILGQGPKLLIQFQNNGVVDDSQLPKDRFSAERLKGVDSTLKIQPAKLEDSAVYLCASSLRSDTQYFGPGTRLTVL.